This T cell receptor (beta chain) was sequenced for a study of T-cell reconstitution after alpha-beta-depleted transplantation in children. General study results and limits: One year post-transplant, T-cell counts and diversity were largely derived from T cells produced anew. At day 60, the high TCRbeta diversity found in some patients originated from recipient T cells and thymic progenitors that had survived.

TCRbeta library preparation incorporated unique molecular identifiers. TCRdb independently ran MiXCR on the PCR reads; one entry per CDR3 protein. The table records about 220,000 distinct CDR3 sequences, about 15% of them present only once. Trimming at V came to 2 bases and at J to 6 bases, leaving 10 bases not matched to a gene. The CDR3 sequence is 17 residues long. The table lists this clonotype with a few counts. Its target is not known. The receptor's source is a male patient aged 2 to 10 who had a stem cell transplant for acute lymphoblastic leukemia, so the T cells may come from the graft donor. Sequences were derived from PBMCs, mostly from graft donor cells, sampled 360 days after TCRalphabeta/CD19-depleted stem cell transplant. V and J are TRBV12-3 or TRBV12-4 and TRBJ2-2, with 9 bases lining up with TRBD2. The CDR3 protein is CASSLPPGRGGPGELFF. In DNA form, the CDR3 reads TGTGCCAGCAGTTTACCCCCTGGGCGGGGGGGCCCCGGGGAGCTGTTTTTT.